A single sample gave rise to the 5 T cell receptor beta chains below, sequenced in a study of CD8+CD57+ T cells in acquired aplastic anemia. It was genomic DNA that served as the template for profiling TCR beta VDJ and CDR3. TCRdb re-analysed the reads in MiXCR, keeping a single row per CDR3 protein. The top ten hold about 2.9% of the sample, which has about 180,000 distinct CDR3 sequences, around 45% seen once. Sequencing was carried out using sorted CD4+, CD8+, or CD8+CD57+ T cells (not recorded which) from PBMCs. These receptors were taken from a human donor in good health.

This clonotype was counted only a few times. This chain uses TRBV30 with TRBJ2-7; the D gene could be TRBD1 or TRBD2 (6 bases each). V was cut by 2 bases and J by 2 bases, with 10 bases left in between. Per the germline V gene, CDR1 is GTSNPN and CDR2 is SVGIG (reference sequence). The CDR3 loop spans 13 amino acids. In DNA form, the CDR3 reads TGTGCCTGGAGTAAAGGGGGGCCCTACGAGCAGTACTTC. Encoded protein: CAWSKGGPYEQYF. The entire variable domain, with the rest obtained from reference TRBV30 and TRBJ2-7, is as follows: SQTIHQWPATLVQPVGSPLSLECTVEGTSNPNLYWYRQAAGRGLQLLFYSVGIGQISSEVPQNLSASRPQDRQFILSSKKLLLSDSGFYLCAWSKGGPYEQYFGPGTRLTVT.

This clonotype was recorded many times. V usage is TRBV5-6 and J usage is TRBJ2-2; D gene unclear. The V gene lost 0 bases and the J gene lost 6 bases, with 9 bases spanning the gap. This CDR3 has 14 residues. Germline lookup yields CDR1 SGHDT and CDR2 YYEEEE. The CDR3 spells CASSLAPRPGELFF. The CDR3 bases are TGTGCCAGCAGCTTGGCCCCGAGACCCGGGGAGCTGTTTTTT.

This clonotype was seen at least ten times. This chain links TRBV2 with TRBJ2-1, with TRBD2 matching over 7 bases. The CDR3 sequence is 13 residues long. V lost 2 bases to trimming and J lost 6 bases; unmatched junction nucleotides: 1. Germline V gene data show CDR1 as SNHLY and CDR2 as FYNNEI. The CDR3 loop is CASSEREGNEQFF. CDR3 DNA: TGTGCCAGCAGTGAAAGGGAGGGCAATGAGCAGTTCTTC.

This clonotype appeared many times. The chain joins TRBV5-1 to TRBJ2-6; D unclear. The germline gives CDR1 SGHRS, CDR2 YFSETQ. V was cut by 4 bases and J by 1 base, with 9 bases left in between. This CDR3 has 15 residues. As DNA, the CDR3 is TGCGCCAGCAGCCTCTTGAGATCTGGGGCCAACGTCCTGACTTTC. Its translation: CASSLLRSGANVLTF.

This clonotype occurred a few times. The J gene is TRBJ2-3, the V gene TRBV3-1; 8 bases fit TRBD2. The CDR3 totals 16 residues. Losses at the gene ends were 5 bases for V and 2 bases for J; bases not matched to a gene: 9. The germline gives CDR1 LGHDT, CDR2 YNNKEL (reference sequence). The CDR3 protein is CASSSQAGGITDTQYF. The CDR3 bases are TGTGCCAGCAGCTCTCAGGCGGGGGGAATCACAGATACGCAGTATTTT.